Listed below are T cell receptor beta chains from one sample, sequenced in a study of blood T cell repertoires in COVID-19. Assay: immunoSEQ multiplex PCR; the TCRdb copy retains only in-frame clones and omits some. The sample consists of about 61,000 clones, more than 75% of them appearing once. The material sequenced was peripheral blood. These receptors were taken from a human donor in a cohort sampled during active COVID-19. Both conserved end residues are part of each CDR3. A D gene is named only where the DNA matches it firmly. Size is omitted from some rows. Given values are once, few, many or a class for expanded clones.

J,size,D,V,DNA,CDR3
TRBJ2-1,.,TRBD2,TRBV6-5,TGTGCCACGATGGTCCGGGACTACGTCAATGAGCAGTTCTTC,CATMVRDYVNEQFF
TRBJ2-7,.,.,TRBV10-3,TGTGCCATCAGTGATTTGGCAGTTCGTTCCTACGAGCAGTACTTC,CAISDLAVRSYEQYF
TRBJ1-1,few,.,TRBV2,TGTGCCAGCAGTGAGGAGGGAAGGAACACTGAAGCTTTCTTT,CASSEEGRNTEAFF
TRBJ2-1,.,.,TRBV30,TGTGCCTGGAAGGGCCCGGGATGGCAGTTCTTC,CAWKGPGWQFF
TRBJ2-1,.,TRBD2,TRBV7-2,TGTGCCAGCAGCTTGGGAGCGGGAGTAAATGAGCAGTTCTTC,CASSLGAGVNEQFF
TRBJ1-1,few,.,TRBV7-2,TGTGCCAGCAGCTTTCAGGGCATGAACACTGAAGCTTTCTTT,CASSFQGMNTEAFF
TRBJ1-2,.,.,TRBV5-1,TGCGCCAGCAGCCCCCCTAAGGGGGACTATGGCTACACCTTC,CASSPPKGDYGYTF
TRBJ2-7,.,.,TRBV7-2,TGTGCCAGCAGCCCCCGACAGGGAGGTCTGGGGCAGTACTTC,CASSPRQGGLGQYF
TRBJ2-6,.,TRBD1,TRBV15,TGTGCCACCAGCGGGTCGGACAGGGCCTCTGGGGCCAACGTCCTGACTTTC,CATSGSDRASGANVLTF
TRBJ1-1,.,.,TRBV18,TGTGCCAGTCGGGGGGAGTTTCGGCTGAACACTGAAGCTTTCTTT,CASRGEFRLNTEAFF
TRBJ2-7,.,TRBD1,TRBV5-1,TGCGCCAGCAGCCCAACCCCGACAGGGGGCAACGAGCAGTACTTC,CASSPTPTGGNEQYF
TRBJ2-1,.,TRBD2,TRBV6-2/TRBV6-3,TGTGCCAGCAGCCGAGGACTAGCGATCAATGAGCAGTTCTTC,CASSRGLAINEQFF
TRBJ1-2,once,TRBD1,TRBV18,TGTGCCAGCTCACAAGGACAGGGTGATGGCTACACCTTC,CASSQGQGDGYTF
TRBJ2-4,.,.,TRBV7-9,TGTGCCAGCAGCTTAGCCGGGGGACTAGCCAAAAACATTCAGTACTTC,CASSLAGGLAKNIQYF
TRBJ1-1,.,.,TRBV19,TGTGCCAGTTCATTCGGACAGAGAAACACTGAAGCTTTCTTT,CASSFGQRNTEAFF
TRBJ1-1,.,TRBD1,TRBV11-2,TGTGCCAGCAGCTTAGCGCCGGGGACAGAATTTGAAGCTTTCTTT,CASSLAPGTEFEAFF
TRBJ2-4,once,TRBD1,TRBV5-1,TGCGCCAGCAGCTTGGCTGGGACAGGGGGCGGAGGGAACATTCAGTACTTC,CASSLAGTGGGGNIQYF
TRBJ2-2,.,.,TRBV7-9,TGTGCCAGCAGCTCTTTTTGGGGGGAATACACCGGGGAGCTGTTTTTT,CASSSFWGEYTGELFF
TRBJ1-5,.,.,TRBV5-8,TGTGCCAGCAGCATCGGACAAGTCTATAGCAATCAGCCCCAGCATTTT,CASSIGQVYSNQPQHF
TRBJ1-1,once,.,TRBV28,TGTGCCAGCGGAAGGCTTGGGGAGAGAGAGACTGAAGCTTTCTTT,CASGRLGERETEAFF
TRBJ2-6,.,.,TRBV30,TGTGCCTGGAGTGCCAAACGGGGATCTGGGGCCAACGTCCTGACTTTC,CAWSAKRGSGANVLTF
TRBJ2-1,.,TRBD2,TRBV4-1,TGCGCCAGCAGCCAAGAGGGACTAGCGGGAGGAGGTTACAATGAGCAGTTCTTC,CASSQEGLAGGGYNEQFF
TRBJ2-1,.,.,TRBV19,TGTGCCAGTAGTACTACCGGGACAAATGAGCAGTTCTTC,CASSTTGTNEQFF
TRBJ2-2,.,.,TRBV21-1,TGTGCCAGCAGTTTTCTGGGACACCCGAACACCGGGGAGCTGTTTTTT,CASSFLGHPNTGELFF
TRBJ1-4,.,TRBD1,TRBV7-2,TGTGCCAGCAGCTTGGCCGGGACAGGAAATGAAAAACTGTTTTTT,CASSLAGTGNEKLFF
TRBJ2-1,.,.,TRBV19,TGTGCCAGTAGAGGGGACTACAATGAGCAGTTCTTC,CASRGDYNEQFF
TRBJ1-1,.,.,TRBV19,TGTGCCAGTATTAAGGGGGCTGAAGCTTTCTTT,CASIKGAEAFF
TRBJ2-2,.,.,TRBV21-1,TGTGCCAGCAGCAAAGTATCGGGGTCCGACACCGGGGAGCTGTTTTTT,CASSKVSGSDTGELFF
TRBJ1-1,.,TRBD1,TRBV19,TGTGCCAGTAGCTACGCTTACAGGGGATTCTCTGAAGCTTTCTTT,CASSYAYRGFSEAFF
TRBJ1-1,once,.,TRBV2,TGTGCCAGCAATAAAGGAACAGGGTGGGCGAACACTGAAGCTTTCTTT,CASNKGTGWANTEAFF
TRBJ2-5,.,.,TRBV28,TGTGCCAGCAACCAGGCAGGGAGGGAGACCCAGTACTTC,CASNQAGRETQYF
TRBJ2-4,.,.,TRBV6-2/TRBV6-3,TGTGCCAGCAGTTACGACCCTAACAGGGTGATAGCCAAAAACATTCAGTACTTC,CASSYDPNRVIAKNIQYF
TRBJ2-3,.,TRBD2,TRBV4-3,TGCGCCAGCAGCCATTCAGGACTAGCGGGAGGATGGGATACGCAGTATTTT,CASSHSGLAGGWDTQYF
TRBJ2-3,few,.,TRBV4-3,TGCGCCAGCAGCCCTTTAGCAGGGGCAGATACGCAGTATTTT,CASSPLAGADTQYF
TRBJ2-7,.,TRBD1,TRBV6-6,TGTGCCAGCAGTTACCGACAGGGGGCGTTCGAGCAGTACTTC,CASSYRQGAFEQYF
TRBJ2-2,.,TRBD1,TRBV2,TGTGCCAGCAAACCCCAGGGGGCGGGTGGCACCGGGGAGCTGTTTTTT,CASKPQGAGGTGELFF
TRBJ2-7,.,TRBD1,TRBV6-5,TGTGCCAGCAGTTGGACAGGACCTTCCTACGAGCAGTACTTC,CASSWTGPSYEQYF